One sample yielded the 11 T cell receptor beta chains listed below, sequenced in a study of T cells after yellow fever vaccination. MiXCR, applied by TCRdb to the 5' RACE reads, yields one record per CDR3 protein. The repertoire holds about 320,000 distinct CDR3 sequences, with about 10% as singletons. Sequenced material: CD4+ T cells sorted from PBMCs, taken 45 days after the yellow fever booster vaccination. Receptor source: a young man who received the YFV17D yellow fever vaccine.

V is TRBV4-1 and J is TRBJ1-2; 10 bases match TRBD1. V lost 1 base to trimming and J lost 0 bases; unmatched junction nucleotides: 5. The V gene's germline CDR1 is MGHRA and CDR2 YSYEKL. CDR3 size: 17 residues. The CDR3 region has the DNA TGCGCCAGCAGCCAAGGACAGGGGGCGGGAGCTAACTATGGCTACACCTTC. This gives the protein CASSQGQGAGANYGYTF.

The CDR3 reads CASSVDGVGTDTQYF. The CDR3 nucleotides read TGTGCCAGCAGCGTAGACGGGGTTGGGACAGATACGCAGTATTTT. This rearrangement joins TRBV9 to TRBJ2-3; D may be TRBD2 (5 bases). Germline V gene data show CDR1 as SGDLS and CDR2 as YYNGEE. CDR3 length: 15 amino acids. Trimming removed 0 bases from V and 3 bases from J, with 11 bases in between.

This clonotype was counted many times. The chain links TRBV4-3 to TRBJ2-3; 9 positions agree with TRBD2. CDR1 and CDR2 (germline): LGHNA, YSLEER. Unmatched junction bases numbered 11, after V lost 1 base and J lost 3 bases. The CDR3 runs to 18 residues. CDR3 loop: CASSQVWERGADTDTQYF. As DNA, the CDR3 is TGCGCCAGCAGCCAAGTTTGGGAGCGGGGGGCCGATACAGATACGCAGTATTTT.

This sequence joins TRBV18 and TRBJ1-2; D uncertain. V lost 2 bases to trimming and J lost 6 bases, with 16 bases between them. The CDR3 spans 15 residues. Germline V lookup: CDR1 KGHSH, CDR2 LQKENI. Here the CDR3 reads CASSPNPGPRNGYTF. CDR3 nucleotide sequence: TGTGCCAGCTCACCAAATCCAGGTCCGAGGAATGGCTACACCTTC. The whole variable domain, remainder taken from reference TRBV18 and TRBJ1-2, is NAGVMQNPRHLVRRRGQEARLRCSPMKGHSHVYWYRQLPEEGLKFMVYLQKENIIDESGMPKERFSAEFPKEGPSILRIQQVVRGDSAAYFCASSPNPGPRNGYTFGSGTRLTVV.

This clonotype was observed a handful of times. The chain carries TRBV5-1 and TRBJ2-3; 8 nucleotides line up with TRBD1. After removal of 7 bases from V and 4 bases from J, the junction contained 8 bases not matched to a gene. CDR3 length: 14 residues. Looked up from germline, CDR1 is SGHRS and CDR2 is YFSETQ. In DNA form, the CDR3 reads TGCGCCAGCCATGTGGACAGGGCTTCAGATACGCAGTATTTT. It encodes CASHVDRASDTQYF.

Written as DNA, the CDR3 is TGTGCCATTCACTCAACCGCAACGGACACTGAAGCTTTCTTT. This gives the protein CAIHSTATDTEAFF. This sequence joins TRBV10-3 and TRBJ1-1, with D unclear. Germline lookup yields CDR1 ENHRY and CDR2 SYGVKD. This CDR3 contains 14 residues. Trimming stripped 9 bases from V and 3 bases from J, with 17 bases between.

This clonotype was found a few times. V is TRBV2 and J is TRBJ2-7; D ambiguous. This CDR3 has 12 amino acids. Germline-derived CDR1 and CDR2 are SNHLY and FYNNEI. With 0 bases removed from V and 6 bases from J, the gap between germline ends came to 6 bases. CDR3 amino acids: CASSEARREQYF. CDR3 DNA sequence: TGTGCCAGCAGTGAAGCAAGGCGCGAGCAGTACTTC.

This chain uses TRBV15 with TRBJ2-2, with D possibly TRBD1 on 6 matching bases. CDR3 length: 14 residues. Between the trimmed V and J ends, which lost 6 bases and 4 bases, there was a span of 12 bases. Germline CDR1 reads LNHNV; CDR2 reads YYDKDF (reference sequence). CDR3: CATREGGGTGELFF. CDR3 in DNA: TGTGCCACCAGAGAAGGGGGTGGCACCGGGGAGCTGTTTTTT.

In this sample, this clonotype turned up many times. CDR3 sequence reads: CASNVGQPQETQYF. The CDR3 DNA reads as TGTGCCAGCAACGTGGGACAGCCCCAAGAGACCCAGTACTTC. The chain carries TRBV12-3 or TRBV12-4 and TRBJ2-5; 7 nucleotides line up with TRBD1. This CDR3 region has 14 residues. V lost 7 bases, J lost 1 base, and 6 bases stayed unmatched.

The rearrangement links TRBV4-1 to TRBJ2-2; D is unclear. Germline V lookup: CDR1 MGHRA, CDR2 YSYEKL. The CDR3 extends over 13 amino acids. The V end was cut by 3 bases, the J end by 1 base, with 3 bases between. The CDR3 DNA follows: TGCGCCAGCAGCCAGATGAACACCGGGGAGCTGTTTTTT. It codes for CASSQMNTGELFF.

This clonotype was seen a few times. The gene calls are TRBV20-1 and TRBJ2-3; D is uncertain. Trimming took off 0 bases at V and 2 bases at J, with 9 bases between the two ends. This CDR3 is 14 amino acids long. The germline V gene has CDR1 DFQATT and CDR2 SNEGSKA (reference sequence). The CDR3: CSARDWGYTDTQYF. The CDR3 nucleotides are TGCAGTGCTAGAGATTGGGGTTACACAGATACGCAGTATTTT.